Listed here are 9 T cell receptor beta chains from one sample, sequenced in a study of early T cells in non-severe SARS-CoV-2 infection. One entry per CDR3 protein results from TCRdb running MiXCR on the 5' RACE reads. Of approximately 44,000 distinct CDR3 sequences in the sample, less than 15% were seen once. The specimen was whole blood. These receptors came from an adult who was a healthcare worker with PCR-confirmed SARS-CoV-2 infection or an uninfected control (not recorded which).

This clonotype came up a few times. This chain links TRBV7-2 with TRBJ1-4; D perhaps matches TRBD1 (6 bases). Germline V gene data show CDR1 as SGHTA and CDR2 as FQGNSA. V lost 0 bases and J lost 8, with 10 bases in between. The CDR3 spans 14 residues. CDR3 nucleotides: TGTGCCAGCAGCTTAGCGGGACATGCAGAAAAACTGTTTTTT. It is translated as CASSLAGHAEKLFF.

This clonotype was seen at least ten times. This chain uses TRBV4-1 with TRBJ1-2, with D uncertain. Between the trimmed V and J ends, which lost 4 bases and 5 bases, there was a span of 17 bases. Germline CDR1 reads MGHRA; CDR2 reads YSYEKL. The CDR3 extends over 15 amino acids. The CDR3 DNA reads as TGCGCCAGCAGCCCATATTCGACTCAAGAGTATGGCTACACCTTC. It yields the protein CASSPYSTQEYGYTF.

This clonotype was recorded at least ten times. The V call is TRBV11-3, the J call TRBJ2-7; TRBD2 might be the D (5 bases). Germline lookup yields CDR1 SGHNT and CDR2 YENEEA. CDR3 size: 14 residues. The V end was cut by 5 bases, the J end by 1 base, with 12 bases between. The CDR3 sequence: CASSPGGRSYEQYF. The CDR3 nucleotides read TGTGCCAGCAGCCCCGGAGGCAGGTCCTACGAGCAGTACTTC.

By sample share, this clonotype is medium-sized. This sequence joins TRBV6-2 or TRBV6-3 and TRBJ2-5, with 9 bases lining up with TRBD2. V shed 6 bases and J 3 bases; nucleotides not matched to a gene: 11. CDR1 and CDR2 (germline): MNHEY, SVGEGT. The CDR3 extends over 16 amino acids. The CDR3 sequence is CASRPLAGDRKETQYF. CDR3 DNA sequence: TGTGCCAGCAGACCCTTAGCGGGGGATCGCAAAGAGACCCAGTACTTC.

V usage is TRBV6-1 and J usage is TRBJ1-2; D is unresolved. There are 11 residues in the CDR3. CDR1 is MNHNS, CDR2 SASEGT, per germline. Trimming pared 6 bases from V and 8 bases from J, leaving 10 bases between. The CDR3 here is CASSPTRGYTF. CDR3 DNA: TGTGCCAGCAGCCCGACACGGGGCTACACCTTC.

At least ten counts were recorded for this clonotype. The V call is TRBV6-5, the J call TRBJ1-1; 7 nucleotides line up with TRBD1. The CDR3 is made up of 15 amino acids. The junction had 9 bases not matched to a gene; V was cut back by 5 bases and J by 3 bases. Germline loops: CDR1 MNHEY, CDR2 SVGAGI. CDR3 nucleotides: TGTGCCAGCAGTCAACGGGGGACAGTTTACACTGAAGCTTTCTTT. Translated: CASSQRGTVYTEAFF.

The J gene is TRBJ2-1, the V gene TRBV12-3 or TRBV12-4, with TRBD2 matching 11 bases. The CDR3 has 15 amino acids. The V gene end was trimmed by 3 bases and the J gene end by 7 bases; junction bases not matched to a gene: 5. The CDR3 sequence is CASSFNSGRGNEQFF. The DNA for the CDR3 is TGTGCCAGCAGTTTTAATAGCGGGAGGGGAAATGAGCAGTTCTTC.

This clonotype was observed many times. The V gene is TRBV5-1, the J gene TRBJ1-1; the D is unclear. Deletions cut 5 bases from V and 1 base from J, with 9 bases between. This CDR3 has 13 amino acids. Germline CDR1 SGHRS, CDR2 YFSETQ. CDR3 bases: TGCGCCAGCAGTATCTCAGAGAACACTGAAGCTTTCTTT. Translated: CASSISENTEAFF. Complete variable domain (other parts from reference TRBV5-1 and TRBJ1-1): KAGVTQTPRYLIKTRGQQVTLSCSPISGHRSVSWYQQTPGQGLQFLFEYFSETQRNKGNFPGRFSGRQFSNSRSEMNVSTLELGDSALYLCASSISENTEAFFGQGTRLTVV.

This clonotype has at least ten counts. The chain uses TRBV6-6 and TRBJ2-7; D gene uncertain. CDR3 size: 11 residues. Trimming removed 8 bases at V and 0 bases at J, with 5 bases between. Germline values: CDR1 MNHNY, CDR2 SVGAGI (reference sequence). Here the CDR3 DNA reads TGTGCCAGCGCGAGCTCCTACGAGCAGTACTTC. This gives the protein CASASSYEQYF.